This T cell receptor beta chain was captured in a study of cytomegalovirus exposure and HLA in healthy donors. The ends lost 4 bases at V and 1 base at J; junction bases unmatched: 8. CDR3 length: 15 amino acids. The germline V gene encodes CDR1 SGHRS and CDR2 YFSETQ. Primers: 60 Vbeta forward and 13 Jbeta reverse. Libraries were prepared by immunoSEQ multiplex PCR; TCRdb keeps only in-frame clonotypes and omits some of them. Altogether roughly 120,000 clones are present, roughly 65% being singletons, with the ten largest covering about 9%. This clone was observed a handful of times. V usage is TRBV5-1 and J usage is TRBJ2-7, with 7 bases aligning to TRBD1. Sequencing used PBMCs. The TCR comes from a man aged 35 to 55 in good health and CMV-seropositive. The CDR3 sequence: CASSPHRDSSYEQYF. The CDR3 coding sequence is TGCGCCAGCAGCCCGCACCGGGACAGTTCCTACGAGCAGTACTTC.